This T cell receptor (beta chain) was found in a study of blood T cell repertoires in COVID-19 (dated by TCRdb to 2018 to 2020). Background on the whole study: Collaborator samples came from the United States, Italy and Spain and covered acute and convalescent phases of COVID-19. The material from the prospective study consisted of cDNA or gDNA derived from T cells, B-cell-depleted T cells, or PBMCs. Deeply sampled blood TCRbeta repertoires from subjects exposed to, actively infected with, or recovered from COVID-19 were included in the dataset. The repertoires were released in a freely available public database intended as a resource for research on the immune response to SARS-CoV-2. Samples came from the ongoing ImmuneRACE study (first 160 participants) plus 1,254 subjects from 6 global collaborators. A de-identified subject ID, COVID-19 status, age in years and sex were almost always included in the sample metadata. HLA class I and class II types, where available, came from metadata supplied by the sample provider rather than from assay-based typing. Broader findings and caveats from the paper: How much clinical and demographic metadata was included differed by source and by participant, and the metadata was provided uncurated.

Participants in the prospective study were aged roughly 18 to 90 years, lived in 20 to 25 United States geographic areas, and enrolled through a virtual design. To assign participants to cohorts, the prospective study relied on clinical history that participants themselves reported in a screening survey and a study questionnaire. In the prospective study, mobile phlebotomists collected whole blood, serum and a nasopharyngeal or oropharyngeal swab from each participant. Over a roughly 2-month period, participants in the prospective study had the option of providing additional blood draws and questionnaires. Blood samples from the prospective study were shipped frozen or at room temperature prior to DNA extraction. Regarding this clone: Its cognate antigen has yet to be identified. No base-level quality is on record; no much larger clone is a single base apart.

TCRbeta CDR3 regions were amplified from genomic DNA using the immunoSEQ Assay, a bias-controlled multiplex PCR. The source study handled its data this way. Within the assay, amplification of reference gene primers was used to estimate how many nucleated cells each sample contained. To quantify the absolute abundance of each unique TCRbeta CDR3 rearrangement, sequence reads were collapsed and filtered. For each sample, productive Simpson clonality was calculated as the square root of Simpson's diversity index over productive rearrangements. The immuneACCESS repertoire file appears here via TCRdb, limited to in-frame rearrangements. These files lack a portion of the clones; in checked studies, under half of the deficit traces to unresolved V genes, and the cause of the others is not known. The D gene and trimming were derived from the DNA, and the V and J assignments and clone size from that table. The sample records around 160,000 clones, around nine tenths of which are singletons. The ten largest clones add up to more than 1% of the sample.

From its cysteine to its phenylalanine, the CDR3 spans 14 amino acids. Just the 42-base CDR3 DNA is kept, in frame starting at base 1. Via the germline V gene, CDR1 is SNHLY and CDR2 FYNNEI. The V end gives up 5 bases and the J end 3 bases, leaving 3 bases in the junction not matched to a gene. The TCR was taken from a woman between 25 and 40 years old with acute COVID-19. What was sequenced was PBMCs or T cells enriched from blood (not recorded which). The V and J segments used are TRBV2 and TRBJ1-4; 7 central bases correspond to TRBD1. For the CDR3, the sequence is CASSLQGSNEKLFF. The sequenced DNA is TGTGCCAGCAGTTTACAGGGGTCTAATGAAAAACTGTTTTTT. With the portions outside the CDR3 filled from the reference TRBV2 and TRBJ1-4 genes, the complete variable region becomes EPEVTQTPSHQVTQMGQEVILRCVPISNHLYFYWYRQILGQKVEFLVSFYNNEISEKSEIFDDQFSVERPDGSNFTLKIRSTKLEDSAMYFCASSLQGSNEKLFFGSGTQLSVL.